Presented here are 3 T cell receptor beta chains from one specimen sequenced in a study of CD4 and CD8 cells across lung adenocarcinoma regions. In TCRdb, the PCR reads were re-called with MiXCR into one record per CDR3 protein. The data contain about 25,000 distinct CDR3 sequences, around 56% of them singletons. Sequencing was carried out using CD8+ T cells from the center of a lung tumor. These receptors were obtained from a male donor with lung adenocarcinoma. The CD4 and CD8 labels of this study may be unreliable.

Many counts were recorded for this clonotype. The rearrangement joins TRBV10-3 to TRBJ1-2; 8 bases line up with TRBD1. Germline V gene sequence: CDR1 ENHRY, CDR2 SYGVKD. Losses at the gene ends were 6 bases for V and 5 bases for J; bases not matched to a gene: 8. The CDR3 totals 14 residues. The CDR3 DNA reads as TGTGCCATCAGCCCTCAGGGGGCTACGTATGGCTACACCTTC. It yields the protein CAISPQGATYGYTF.

The V call is TRBV9, the J call TRBJ2-1; TRBD1 matches 7 bases. The last part of the DNA fits TRBJ2-7 better; the J call may be wrong. CDR3 length: 14 residues. CDR1 and CDR2 from the germline V gene are SGDLS and YYNGEE. The CDR3 coding sequence is TGTGCCAGCAGCCTTGACGGGACAGCCTACGAGCAGTACTTC. The encoded protein is CASSLDGTAYEQYF.

On this clonotype: At one boundary the junction diverges from the germline segment, which might be a read error. This chain uses TRBV6-1 with TRBJ2-3; 9 bases map to TRBD2. The CDR3 is made up of 14 amino acids. CDR1 MNHNS and CDR2 SASEGT come from the germline V gene. The CDR3 here is CAGSGGRVGDTQYF. The CDR3 nucleotides read TGTGCGGGCAGCGGGGGGCGTGTCGGAGATACGCAGTATTTC.